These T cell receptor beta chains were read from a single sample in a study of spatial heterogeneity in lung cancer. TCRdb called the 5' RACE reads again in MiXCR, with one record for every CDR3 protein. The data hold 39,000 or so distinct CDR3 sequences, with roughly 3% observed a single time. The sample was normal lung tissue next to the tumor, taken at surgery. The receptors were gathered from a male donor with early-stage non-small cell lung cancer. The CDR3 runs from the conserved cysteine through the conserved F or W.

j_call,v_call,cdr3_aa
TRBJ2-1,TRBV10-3,CAISGRLGGYNEQFF
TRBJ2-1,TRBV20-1,CSARESRSPYEQFF
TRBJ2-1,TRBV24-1,CATSERDRGEQFF
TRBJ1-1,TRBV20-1,CSAPTVEAFF
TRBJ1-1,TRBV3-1,CASSLVSNTEAFF
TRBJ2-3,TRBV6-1,CASRDPGTDTQYF
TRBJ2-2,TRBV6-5,CASSYSYGIGTGELFF
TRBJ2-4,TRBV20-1,CSARPTGKNIQYF
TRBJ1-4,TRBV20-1,CSAPEAGRWREKLFF
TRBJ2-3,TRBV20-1,CSVLLGSDTQYF
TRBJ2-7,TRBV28,CASSLPPRPWLMGSYEQYF
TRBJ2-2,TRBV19,CASSPLAGVTGELFF
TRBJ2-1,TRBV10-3,CATQTGENNEQFF
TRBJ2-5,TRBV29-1,CSAMNTGSETQYF
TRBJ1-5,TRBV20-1,CSSLDSAKMGPNQPQHF
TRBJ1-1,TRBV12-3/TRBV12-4,CASSRGASEAFF
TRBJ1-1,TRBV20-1,CSAPRGTGGRTEAFF
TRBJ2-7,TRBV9,CASSVEVTGMQYF
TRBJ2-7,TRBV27,CASSFGGAGVEQYF
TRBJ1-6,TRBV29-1,CSVQTNSGTNSPLHF
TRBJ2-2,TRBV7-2,CASSPRQETGELFF
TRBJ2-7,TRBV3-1,CASSRGLASANYEQYF
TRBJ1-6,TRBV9,CASSVLTGSPLHF
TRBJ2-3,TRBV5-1,CASSLVPSGGGPDTQYF
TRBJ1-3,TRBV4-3,CASSQDPDISGNTIYF
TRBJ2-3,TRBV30,CAWSTADTQYF
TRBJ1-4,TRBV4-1,CASSQEGSRGEKLFF
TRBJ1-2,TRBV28,CASSSPFRSNYGYTF